Here is one T cell receptor beta chain with its context. This record comes from a study of T cell responses to AZD1222 COVID-19 vaccine. Trimming removed 0 bases at V and 2 bases at J, with 8 bases between. Germline CDR1 LGHDT, CDR2 YNNKEL (reference sequence). The CDR3 sequence is 14 residues long. TCRdb's copy holds only in-frame clones and misses some; the assay was immunoSEQ multiplex PCR. The sample has tens of thousands of clones, 70% to 90% seen once. The TCR was taken from an adult who received the AZD1222 COVID-19 vaccine. This material consisted of peripheral blood, taken 28 days after the second AZD1222 dose. The chain employs TRBV3-1 (or the pseudogene TRBV3-2) and TRBJ2-7; D is uncertain. The CDR3 DNA follows: TGTGCCAGCAGCCAAGACAACGGACCCTACGAGCAGTACTTC. Its protein is CASSQDNGPYEQYF.